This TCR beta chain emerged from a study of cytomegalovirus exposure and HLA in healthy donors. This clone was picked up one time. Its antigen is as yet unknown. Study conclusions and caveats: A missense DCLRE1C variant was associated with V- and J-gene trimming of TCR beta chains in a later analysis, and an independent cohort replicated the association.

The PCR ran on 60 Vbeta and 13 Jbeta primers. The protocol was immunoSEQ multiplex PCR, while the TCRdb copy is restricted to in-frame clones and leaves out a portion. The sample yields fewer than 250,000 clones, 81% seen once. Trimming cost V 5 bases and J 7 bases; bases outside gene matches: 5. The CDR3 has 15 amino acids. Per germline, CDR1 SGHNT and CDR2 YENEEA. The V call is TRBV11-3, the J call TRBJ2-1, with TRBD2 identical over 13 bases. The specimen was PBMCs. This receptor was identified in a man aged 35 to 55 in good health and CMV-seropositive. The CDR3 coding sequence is TGTGCCAGCAGCCCTGGACTAGCGGGGGTTAATGAGCAGTTCTTC. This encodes CASSPGLAGVNEQFF.